This entry features one TCR beta chain sequence. The sample originates from a study of beta chain features in type 1 diabetes. Sequencing targeted expressed TCRB transcripts, as all isolated RNA had been reverse transcribed. Repertoires were generated with immunoSEQ multiplex PCR, while TCRdb's copy carries only in-frame clones and drops some. The sample yields about 250,000 clones, about 14% seen once. One heparinised draw, averaging about 110 mL, was taken per donor. The CDR3 spans 15 residues. The germline CDR1 and CDR2 sequences are SGHTA and FQGNSA. Trimming removed 1 base at V and 2 bases at J, with 9 bases between.

V usage is TRBV7-2 and J usage is TRBJ2-1; perhaps TRBD2 as D (5 bases). Input material: naive CD4+ T cells from blood. The source of this sequence is a woman in her 40s in good health. The CDR3 protein is CASSLVGVTYNEQFF. The CDR3 DNA follows: TGTGCCAGCAGCTTAGTGGGAGTGACCTACAATGAGCAGTTCTTC.